Following are 27 T cell receptor beta chains from one sample sequenced in a study of T-cell reconstitution after alpha-beta-depleted transplantation in children. Unique molecular identifiers were incorporated during preparation of the TCRbeta library. Via MiXCR, TCRdb re-called the PCR reads, giving one row per CDR3 protein. Of about 400,000 distinct CDR3 sequences listed, less than 15% were seen once; the top ten hold about 4.5%. The specimen was PBMCs, collected from the stem cell graft. These receptors all stem from a human donor who donated a stem cell graft to a child with Fanconi anemia.

The chain employs TRBV10-3 and TRBJ1-5; D possibly corresponds to TRBD1 (5 bases). CDR1 is ENHRY and CDR2 is SYGVKD in the germline V gene. The CDR3 has 13 residues. The CDR3 region is CAGRGDLNQPQHF. As DNA, the CDR3 is TGTGCTGGCAGAGGGGATCTAAATCAGCCCCAGCATTTT.

CDR3 in DNA: TGTGCCAGCAGTGGGCCGGCTAGACTAGCCGGTGAGCAGTTCTTC. This sequence encodes CASSGPARLAGEQFF. V and J are TRBV2 and TRBJ2-1; TRBD2 matches 7 bases. The CDR3 covers 15 residues. J gave up 9 bases and V 4 bases, and 12 bases lay outside the gene matches. Germline loops: CDR1 SNHLY, CDR2 FYNNEI.

This clonotype was picked up many times. The chain has TRBV12-3 or TRBV12-4 and TRBJ2-2; 9 bases line up with TRBD1. CDR3 size: 15 residues. The trim removed 5 bases at V and 7 bases at J, leaving 8 bases unmatched. CDR3 residues: CASSNRGRSFGELFF. CDR3 sequence (DNA): TGTGCCAGCAGTAACAGGGGGCGAAGTTTCGGGGAGCTGTTTTTT.

This clonotype has at least ten counts. The rearrangement uses TRBV20-1 and TRBJ2-1; D may match TRBD1 or TRBD2 (5 bases each). CDR1 is DFQATT, CDR2 SNEGSKA, per germline (reference sequence). Trimming pared 3 bases from V and 4 bases from J, leaving 13 bases between. The CDR3 has 14 amino acids. DNA for the CDR3: TGCAGTGCTAGGGGGACGTTAGGTTACAATGAGCAGTTCTTC. As protein: CSARGTLGYNEQFF.

This clonotype was picked up a small number of times. The chain employs TRBV7-2 and TRBJ1-5; D gene uncertain. Germline V gives CDR1 SGHTA, CDR2 FQGNSA. CDR3 length: 16 amino acids. V lost 1 base and J 0 bases, leaving 10 bases between the germline ends. CDR3 in DNA: TGTGCCAGCAGCTTAGATGGGCCTTATAGCAATCAGCCCCAGCATTTT. Its protein is CASSLDGPYSNQPQHF.

The genes are TRBV11-2 and TRBJ1-1; D is unresolved. Trimming took off 3 bases at V and 1 base at J, with 9 bases between the two ends. The CDR3 runs to 14 residues. CDR1 is SGHAT and CDR2 is FQNNGV in the germline V gene. The DNA of the CDR3 is TGTGCCAGCAGCTTCGGGATAACGAACACTGAAGCTTTCTTT. Translating gives CASSFGITNTEAFF.

The chain recombines TRBV5-6 with TRBJ1-2; weak D call: TRBD1 (5 bases). V lost 4 bases and J lost 6, with 19 bases in between. The germline V gene encodes CDR1 SGHDT and CDR2 YYEEEE. CDR3 length equals 15 residues. For the CDR3, the DNA is TGTGCCAGCAGCGTCGGGCCAGGGCCGGGAAATGGCTACACCTTC. Protein: CASSVGPGPGNGYTF.

This clonotype came up a few times. This rearrangement joins TRBV9 to TRBJ2-7; the match to TRBD2 covers 7 bases. V shed 0 bases and J 2 bases; nucleotides not matched to a gene: 5. Germline CDR1 reads SGDLS; CDR2 reads YYNGEE. The CDR3 has 15 amino acids. The CDR3, as DNA: TGTGCCAGCAGCGTAGGTGGGGGGGGAACCTACGAGCAGTACTTC. Translation gives CASSVGGGGTYEQYF.

A few counts support this clonotype. The chain joins TRBV12-3 or TRBV12-4 to TRBJ2-7; TRBD2 is a possible D gene (6 bases). The CDR3 length is 13 residues. Between the trimmed V and J ends, which lost 3 bases and 5 bases, there was a span of 11 bases. The CDR3 DNA follows: TGTGCCAGCAGTTTGAACACGGGGGACGAGCAGTACTTC. This sequence encodes CASSLNTGDEQYF.

V usage is TRBV18 and J usage is TRBJ2-2; D remains ambiguous. Per germline, CDR1 KGHSH and CDR2 LQKENI. The V end lost 1 base, the J end lost 1 base, and 7 bases lay between the germline ends. The CDR3 contains 15 residues. Here the CDR3 reads CASSPRSQNTGELFF. CDR3 nucleotide sequence: TGTGCCAGCTCACCACGGAGTCAGAACACCGGGGAGCTGTTTTTT.

This clonotype was picked up many times. The chain links TRBV9 to TRBJ2-2; maybe TRBD1 (6 bases). This CDR3 spans 15 amino acids. Germline V gene data show CDR1 as SGDLS and CDR2 as YYNGEE. The V gene lost 0 bases and the J gene lost 1 base, with 7 bases spanning the gap. DNA for the CDR3: TGTGCCAGCAGCGTAGGGGGACAGAACACCGGGGAGCTGTTTTTT. Amino acid sequence: CASSVGGQNTGELFF.

This clonotype occurred many times. The chain recombines TRBV5-1 with TRBJ2-1, with 8 bases identical to TRBD1. Germline lookup yields CDR1 SGHRS and CDR2 YFSETQ. After removal of 0 bases from V and 7 bases from J, the junction contained 6 bases not matched to a gene. The CDR3 is made up of 15 amino acids. CDR3: CASSLAGTGRNEQFF. The CDR3 region has the DNA TGCGCCAGCAGCTTGGCCGGGACAGGCAGGAATGAGCAGTTCTTC.

CDR3 sequence (DNA): TGTGCCAGCTCACCAGCACAGGGTTCCTATGGCTACACCTTC. It encodes CASSPAQGSYGYTF. The chain joins TRBV18 to TRBJ1-2; D might be TRBD1 (6 bases). Germline loops: CDR1 KGHSH, CDR2 LQKENI. This CDR3 is built from 14 residues. Trimming removed 2 bases from V and 4 bases from J, with 11 bases in between.

V gene TRBV20-1 combines with J gene TRBJ2-5; 9 bases are a match to TRBD1. The CDR3 contains 16 residues. CDR1 and CDR2 from the germline V gene are DFQATT and SNEGSKA (reference sequence). J lost 4 bases, V lost 0 bases, and 9 bases had no gene match. The CDR3 is CSARDQGQGLAETQYF. CDR3 coding DNA: TGCAGTGCTAGAGATCAGGGACAGGGATTAGCAGAGACCCAGTACTTC.

The rearrangement uses TRBV24-1 and TRBJ2-2; D gene ambiguous. V gave up 3 bases and J gave up 5 bases, with 12 bases separating them. This CDR3 has 15 residues. Germline CDR1 reads KGHDR; CDR2 reads SFDVKD. Here the CDR3 reads CATSDAAELTGELFF. CDR3 coding DNA: TGTGCCACCAGTGATGCCGCAGAGTTGACCGGGGAGCTGTTTTTT.

This clonotype has at least ten counts. The rearrangement joins TRBV15 to TRBJ1-1; the D gene is possibly TRBD1 (6 bases). The CDR3 runs 14 residues. Trimming removed 5 bases at V and 4 bases at J, with 14 bases between. Germline assignment: CDR1 LNHNV and CDR2 YYDKDF (reference sequence). DNA for the CDR3: TGTGCCACCAGCTTCGGGGGGCGCGGCACTGAAGCTTTCTTT. As protein: CATSFGGRGTEAFF.

On this clonotype itself: This may stem from a read error, because a much larger clone lies one nucleotide away. This chain's CDR3 is CASCLTGQGRYEEYF. For the CDR3, the DNA is TGTGCCAGCTGCCTCACCGGACAGGGGAGGTACGAGGAGTACTTC. This sequence joins TRBV6-2 or TRBV6-3 and TRBJ2-7; 9 positions agree with TRBD1. CDR1 MNHEY and CDR2 SVGEGT come from the germline V gene. The CDR3 is 15 amino acids.

CDR3: CAIRDRLNEQFF. The CDR3 coding sequence is TGTGCCATCCGGGACAGACTTAATGAGCAGTTCTTC. The V call is TRBV10-3, the J call TRBJ2-1; 7 bases map to TRBD1. CDR1 is ENHRY, CDR2 SYGVKD, per germline. This CDR3 has 12 amino acids. Losses at the gene ends were 8 bases for V and 7 bases for J; bases not matched to a gene: 5.

This clonotype was counted at least ten times. The J gene is TRBJ2-6, the V gene TRBV3-1; 7 bases fit TRBD1. Unmatched junction bases numbered 8, after V lost 3 bases and J lost 0 bases. The CDR3 covers 18 residues. Germline V gene data show CDR1 as LGHDT and CDR2 as YNNKEL (reference sequence). The CDR3 coding sequence is TGTGCCAGCAGCCAGCATCCGGGACAGTCCTCTGGGGCCAACGTCCTGACTTTC. This sequence encodes CASSQHPGQSSGANVLTF. Filled out from reference TRBV3-1 and TRBJ2-6, the complete variable domain reads DTAVSQTPKYLVTQMGNDKSIKCEQNLGHDTMYWYKQDSKKFLKIMFSYNNKELIINETVPNRFSPKSPDKAHLNLHINSLELGDSAVYFCASSQHPGQSSGANVLTFGAGSRLTVL.

This clonotype was counted a few times. The J gene is TRBJ2-7, the V gene TRBV7-2; possibly TRBD2 for D (7 bases). Trimming took off 8 bases at V and 3 bases at J, with 20 bases between the two ends. This CDR3 comprises 15 residues. Germline V CDR1 and CDR2: SGHTA, FQGNSA. The CDR3 DNA sequence: TGTGCCAGCGCCCCCTCGGGGGGCTCCAGCTACGAGCAGTACTTC. This gives the protein CASAPSGGSSYEQYF.

The genes are TRBV4-2 and TRBJ2-3, with 9 bases identical to TRBD2. The CDR3 has 16 residues. The germline gives CDR1 LGHNA, CDR2 YNFKEQ. Losses at the gene ends were 4 bases for V and 2 bases for J; bases not matched to a gene: 7. The CDR3 DNA is TGTGCCAGCAGCCGTTCGGCGGGGGGGCTCACAGATACGCAGTATTTT. Its translation: CASSRSAGGLTDTQYF.

This clonotype occurred a few times. The V gene is TRBV29-1, the J gene TRBJ2-3, with no clear D. The CDR3 is made up of 13 amino acids. Germline-derived CDR1 and CDR2 are SQVTM and ANQGSEA. The V end was cut by 1 base, the J end by 7 bases, with 12 bases between. CDR3 amino acids: CSVEGVKGNTQYF. In DNA, the CDR3 is TGCAGCGTTGAAGGGGTTAAGGGAAATACGCAGTATTTT.

Ten or more counts support this clonotype. V is TRBV11-2 and J is TRBJ2-7; 8 nucleotides line up with TRBD1. V lost 4 bases to trimming and J lost 2 bases; unmatched junction nucleotides: 4. The CDR3 is made up of 14 amino acids. Germline-derived CDR1 and CDR2 are SGHAT and FQNNGV. CDR3 in amino acids: CASSSGQGTYEQYF. DNA of the CDR3: TGTGCCAGCAGCTCCGGACAGGGAACCTACGAGCAGTACTTC.

CDR3 DNA sequence: TGCAGCGCTATAGCGGGGGCCCGCACAGATACGCAGTATTTT. Protein sequence: CSAIAGARTDTQYF. The genes are TRBV29-1 and TRBJ2-3; 9 bases map to TRBD2. J lost 1 base, V lost 7 bases, and 6 bases had no gene match. The CDR3 totals 14 residues. Germline CDR1 and CDR2: SQVTM and ANQGSEA.

The V call is TRBV20-1, the J call TRBJ2-1; 10 bases fit TRBD1. In germline, CDR1 is DFQATT, CDR2 SNEGSKA (reference sequence). The CDR3 is made up of 15 amino acids. The J segment lost 7 bases and the V segment lost 3 bases, leaving 9 bases of the junction unmatched. CDR3 region: CSASPGQGGRNEQFF. CDR3 nucleotide sequence: TGCAGTGCTAGCCCCGGACAGGGGGGGAGGAATGAGCAGTTCTTC.

The chain combines TRBV5-5 with TRBJ2-7; D uncertain. The CDR3 runs to 12 residues. V lost 0 bases to trimming and J lost 6 bases, with 7 bases between them. Germline values: CDR1 SGHKS, CDR2 YYEKEE (reference sequence). The CDR3 DNA sequence: TGTGCCAGCAGCTTGGCCCGGGTCGAGCAGTACTTC. Translating it yields CASSLARVEQYF.

The sample holds many counts of this clonotype. This sequence joins TRBV5-1 and TRBJ1-1; D remains unclear. The CDR3 runs 12 residues. Looked up from germline, CDR1 is SGHRS and CDR2 is YFSETQ. The V end was cut by 0 bases, the J end by 8 bases, with 8 bases between. CDR3 amino acids: CASSLEVGEAFF. DNA for the CDR3: TGCGCCAGCAGCTTGGAGGTTGGCGAAGCTTTCTTT.